Each of the 32 T cell receptor beta chains below was sequenced from the same sample in a study of blood T cell repertoires in COVID-19 (dated by TCRdb to 2020 to 2021). The library was made by the immunoSEQ multiplex PCR assay. This immuneACCESS table, as held by TCRdb, lists in-frame sequences with V and J called but not all clones. Of the missing ones, under half trace to an unresolved V gene in checked studies; the others have no known cause. Here the sample has 140,000 to 150,000 clones; roughly 89% occur a single time. Under 2% of the sample is in the top ten clones. Specimen: peripheral blood. These TCRs come from a human donor in a cohort sampled during active COVID-19.

V gene TRBV7-9 combines with J gene TRBJ2-1, with D perhaps TRBD2 (5 bases). CDR3 length: 12 amino acids. Trimming removed 5 bases at V and 6 bases at J, with 8 bases between. Germline V gives CDR1 SEHNR, CDR2 FQNEAQ (reference sequence). The CDR3 spells CASSTRPNEQFF. The CDR3 nucleotides read TGTGCCAGCAGCACTAGACCCAATGAGCAGTTCTTC.

The V gene is TRBV9, the J gene TRBJ2-7, with 10 bases fitting TRBD2. Trimming took 2 bases from V and 6 from J; bases not matched to a gene: 5. The length of the CDR3 is 14 residues. Germline lookup yields CDR1 SGDLS and CDR2 YYNGEE. Here the CDR3 DNA reads TGTGCCAGCAGCGTGCTAGCGGGGGATCGCGAGCAGTACTTC. Translating gives CASSVLAGDREQYF.

The chain joins TRBV6-4 to TRBJ2-3; 14 positions match TRBD2. This CDR3 region has 16 residues. J lost 4 bases, V lost 0 bases, and 0 bases had no gene match. Looked up from germline, CDR1 is MRHNA and CDR2 is SNTAGT. The CDR3 sequence: CASSDSTSGGADTQYF. The CDR3 region has the DNA TGTGCCAGCAGTGACTCGACTAGCGGGGGGGCAGATACGCAGTATTTT.

The chain uses TRBV5-6 and TRBJ1-2; 8 nucleotides line up with TRBD1. The CDR3 has 13 residues. The germline V gene encodes CDR1 SGHDT and CDR2 YYEEEE. The V and J ends lost 0 bases and 8 bases, in that order; junction bases with no gene match: 3. The CDR3 bases are TGTGCCAGCAGCTTGGGACAGGGGCCAGGCTACACCTTC. Its protein product is CASSLGQGPGYTF.

The chain uses TRBV7-6 and TRBJ2-1; TRBD2 aligns across 8 bases. The ends lost 5 bases at V and 6 bases at J; junction bases unmatched: 3. Germline lookup yields CDR1 SGHVS and CDR2 FNYEAQ. CDR3 length equals 13 residues. The chain's CDR3 is CASSLSGANEQFF. The CDR3, as DNA: TGTGCCAGCAGCCTTAGCGGGGCCAATGAGCAGTTCTTC.

The chain uses TRBV27 and TRBJ1-2; D gene uncertain. Trimming left V 10 bases short and J 4 bases short, with 10 bases between. Germline V lookup: CDR1 MNHEY, CDR2 SMNVEV (reference sequence). This CDR3 has 11 residues. The CDR3 DNA reads TGTGCCACCGACGACACCTATGGCTACACCTTC. It specifies CATDDTYGYTF.

In its sample, this clone was seen a few times. The DNA for the CDR3 is TGTGCCAGCAGTGATACAACCCTCGACGAGCAGTACTTC. This sequence encodes CASSDTTLDEQYF. This chain uses TRBV25-1 with TRBJ2-7; D not certain. V was shortened by 3 bases and J by 5 bases, with 11 bases between the two germline ends. Looked up from germline, CDR1 is MGHDK and CDR2 is SYGVNS. This CDR3 spans 13 amino acids.

V gene TRBV5-1 combines with J gene TRBJ1-3; tentatively, D is TRBD1 (6 bases). Trimming took 3 bases from V and 1 from J, leaving 8 bases between them. The CDR3 runs to 14 residues. The germline V gene has CDR1 SGHRS and CDR2 YFSETQ. The DNA for the CDR3 is TGCGCCAGCAGCTCAGGGGTATCTGGAAACACCATATATTTT. Translation: CASSSGVSGNTIYF.

The J gene is TRBJ2-3, the V gene TRBV14; 7 bases are shared with TRBD1. The length of the CDR3 is 14 residues. The germline V gene has CDR1 SGHDN and CDR2 FVKESK. Unmatched junction bases numbered 5, after V lost 6 bases and J lost 2 bases. In DNA form, the CDR3 reads TGTGCCAGCAGGGGGACAGTTTCCACAGATACGCAGTATTTT. This translates into CASRGTVSTDTQYF.

The genes are TRBV19 and TRBJ2-5; the D gene is possibly TRBD1 (6 bases). There are 13 residues in the CDR3. V was clipped by 8 bases and J by 1 base, with 11 bases between them. Germline CDR1 is LNHDA and CDR2 is SQIVND (reference sequence). The DNA for the CDR3 is TGTGCCAGTTCCCGGGACACCCAAGAGACCCAGTACTTC. It codes for CASSRDTQETQYF.

The chain couples TRBV2 to TRBJ1-3, with 9 bases fitting TRBD1. The CDR3 contains 15 residues. Germline CDR1 and CDR2: SNHLY and FYNNEI. V lost 4 bases and J lost 3; bases outside the gene matches: 4. CDR3 nucleotides: TGTGCCAGCAGTGGGGACAGGGCGTATGGAAACACCATATATTTT. Protein product: CASSGDRAYGNTIYF.

This chain connects TRBV15 to TRBJ1-6, with D maybe TRBD1 (6 bases). Germline CDR1 LNHNV, CDR2 YYDKDF (reference sequence). This CDR3 has 16 amino acids. The V gene lost 5 bases and the J gene lost 0 bases, with 11 bases spanning the gap. CDR3 amino acids: CATSGRGSSYNSPLHF. The CDR3 DNA reads TGTGCCACCAGCGGCAGGGGAAGCTCCTATAATTCACCCCTCCACTTT.

V is TRBV21-1 and J is TRBJ1-2. TRBV21-1 corresponds to a pseudogene. The CDR3 length is 15 residues. The CDR3 DNA sequence: TGTGCCAGCAGCAAAGAGATAGGGAGACGCTATGGCTACACCTTC. It specifies CASSKEIGRRYGYTF.

The rearrangement joins TRBV5-1 to TRBJ1-2; 11 bases are shared with TRBD1. V dropped 5 bases and J dropped 8; count of bases not matched to a gene: 5. The CDR3 extends over 13 amino acids. The V gene's germline CDR1 is SGHRS and CDR2 YFSETQ. The CDR3 loop reads CASSLDRGQGYTF. DNA of the CDR3: TGCGCCAGCAGTCTGGACAGGGGGCAAGGCTACACCTTC. The full variable domain, completed using reference TRBV5-1 and TRBJ1-2, is KAGVTQTPRYLIKTRGQQVTLSCSPISGHRSVSWYQQTPGQGLQFLFEYFSETQRNKGNFPGRFSGRQFSNSRSEMNVSTLELGDSALYLCASSLDRGQGYTFGSGTRLTVV.

The V call is TRBV10-2, the J call TRBJ2-2; a possible D gene is TRBD1 (5 bases). V lost 8 bases and J lost 2, with 9 bases in between. In germline, CDR1 is WSHSY, CDR2 SAAADI. This CDR3 spans 13 amino acids. The CDR3 coding sequence is TGCGCCAGCGGCAGGGAAAACACCGGGGAGCTGTTTTTT. Residues: CASGRENTGELFF.

V gene TRBV4-2 combines with J gene TRBJ1-1; D remains unclear. Germline values: CDR1 LGHNA, CDR2 YNFKEQ. V was cut by 1 base and J by 3 bases, with 18 bases left in between. CDR3 length: 17 amino acids. The CDR3 here is CASSQGLTSHPDTEAFF. In nucleotides, the CDR3 is TGTGCCAGCAGCCAAGGATTAACCAGTCATCCCGACACTGAAGCTTTCTTT.

Only one count was recorded for this clone. The gene calls are TRBV6-4 and TRBJ1-2; 10 positions match TRBD1. The germline V gene encodes CDR1 MRHNA and CDR2 SNTAGT. The junction had 8 bases not matched to a gene; V was cut back by 6 bases and J by 4 bases. CDR3 length: 15 residues. CDR3 sequence: CASRVTGGVGYGYTF. As DNA, the CDR3 is TGTGCCAGCAGAGTGACAGGGGGCGTAGGCTATGGCTACACCTTC.

J is TRBJ1-6 and V is TRBV18; 8 bases align to TRBD1. The CDR3 consists of 15 residues. The V gene end was trimmed by 2 bases and the J gene end by 7 bases; junction bases not matched to a gene: 4. Germline CDR1 and CDR2: KGHSH and LQKENI. CDR3 sequence: CASSPGQGENSPLHF. The CDR3 bases are TGTGCCAGCTCACCAGGACAGGGAGAGAATTCACCCCTCCACTTT.

The rearrangement uses TRBV6-5 and TRBJ1-2; 10 bases map to TRBD1. V gave up 8 bases and J gave up 5 bases; unmatched junction bases: 5. The CDR3 runs to 13 residues. From germline, CDR1 is MNHEY and CDR2 SVGAGI. The CDR3 bases are TGTGCCAGCGGGCGGACAGGGGGTTATGGCTACACCTTC. It yields the protein CASGRTGGYGYTF.

The chain joins TRBV3-1 (or the pseudogene TRBV3-2) to TRBJ1-1, with a tentative D call TRBD1 (5 bases). CDR1 and CDR2 (germline): LGHDT, YNNKEL (reference sequence). The V gene lost 4 bases and the J gene lost 2 bases, with 11 bases spanning the gap. The CDR3 loop spans 14 amino acids. CDR3 nucleotide sequence: TGTGCCAGCAGCCTTAGGGGTAGTAACACTGAAGCTTTCTTT. It codes for CASSLRGSNTEAFF.

The chain recombines TRBV14 with TRBJ1-2, with 7 bases aligning to TRBD1. From germline, CDR1 is SGHDN and CDR2 FVKESK. With 0 bases clipped from V and 2 bases from J, the junction kept 9 bases outside the gene matches. The CDR3 runs to 17 residues. CDR3 sequence: CASSQEIQQGINYGYTF. For the CDR3, the DNA is TGTGCCAGCAGCCAAGAGATACAACAGGGGATCAACTATGGCTACACCTTC.

This clone was recorded only once. This rearrangement joins TRBV19 to TRBJ2-6; possibly TRBD2 for D (5 bases). Germline lookup yields CDR1 LNHDA and CDR2 SQIVND (reference sequence). The CDR3 totals 18 residues. Trimming removed 5 bases at V and 1 base at J, with 18 bases between. The CDR3 DNA reads TGTGCCAGTAGTGTAATCCGGGGTGCTCTTTCTGGGGCCAACGTCCTGACTTTC. Its translation is CASSVIRGALSGANVLTF.

The chain carries TRBV11-2 and TRBJ2-7; the D gene is possibly TRBD2 (7 bases). The germline V gene encodes CDR1 SGHAT and CDR2 FQNNGV. CDR3 size: 15 residues. Trimming left V 5 bases short and J 3 bases short, with 17 bases between. As DNA, the CDR3 is TGTGCCAGCAGCCTGCCGGGGGGCGGTGACTACGAGCAGTACTTC. Amino acids: CASSLPGGGDYEQYF.

V gene TRBV7-2 combines with J gene TRBJ2-1; D uncertain. The CDR3 has 13 residues. The V and J ends lost 4 bases and 9 bases respectively, with 13 bases between them. The germline V gene encodes CDR1 SGHTA and CDR2 FQGNSA. In nucleotides, the CDR3 is TGTGCCAGCAGCTCAGCATTCGTCAGTGAGCAGTTCTTC. Protein product: CASSSAFVSEQFF.

DNA of the CDR3: TGTGCCAGCAGCTTGGGGACAGGGTTCAACGTCCTGACTTTC. It codes for CASSLGTGFNVLTF. The J gene is TRBJ2-6, the V gene TRBV5-6; 8 nucleotides agree with TRBD1. Trimming removed 0 bases from V and 9 bases from J; junction bases left unmatched: 2. Germline V gene data show CDR1 as SGHDT and CDR2 as YYEEEE. This CDR3 is built from 14 residues.

The rearrangement links TRBV11-2 to TRBJ1-4; 8 nucleotides line up with TRBD1. From germline, CDR1 is SGHAT and CDR2 FQNNGV. The CDR3 loop spans 14 amino acids. With V trimmed by 4 bases and J by 7 bases, 5 bases remained unmatched. DNA of the CDR3: TGTGCCAGCAGCTCCTACAGGGGGGTTGAAAAACTGTTTTTT. Its translation is CASSSYRGVEKLFF.

V usage is TRBV7-3 and J usage is TRBJ2-1; D may be TRBD2 (5 bases). Trimming removed 5 bases at V and 8 bases at J, with 13 bases between. Germline V gene data show CDR1 as SGHTA and CDR2 as FQGTGA. CDR3 length: 13 residues. This chain's CDR3 is CASSRGLWDEQFF. Written as DNA, the CDR3 is TGTGCCAGCAGCCGCGGGCTCTGGGATGAGCAGTTCTTC.

The chain recombines TRBV5-5 with TRBJ1-3, with 7 bases fitting TRBD1. The ends lost 4 bases at V and 0 bases at J; junction bases unmatched: 16. There are 19 residues in the CDR3. CDR1 SGHKS and CDR2 YYEKEE come from the germline V gene (reference sequence). CDR3 nucleotides: TGTGCCAGCAGCCCGAGTCCCGGGACAGTCGCCAGCTCTGGAAACACCATATATTTT. It yields the protein CASSPSPGTVASSGNTIYF.

The J gene is TRBJ2-1, the V gene TRBV5-1, with 10 bases that match TRBD1. The CDR3 consists of 15 residues. Unmatched junction bases numbered 5, after V lost 4 bases and J lost 4 bases. Germline V lookup: CDR1 SGHRS, CDR2 YFSETQ. CDR3 sequence reads: CASSRGQGSYNEQFF. CDR3 nucleotide sequence: TGCGCCAGCAGCCGGGGACAGGGGAGTTACAATGAGCAGTTCTTC.

The chain uses TRBV2 and TRBJ1-1; a weak D match, TRBD1 (5 bases). The V gene lost 1 base and the J gene lost 0 bases, with 15 bases spanning the gap. The CDR3 has 17 amino acids. Germline values: CDR1 SNHLY, CDR2 FYNNEI. CDR3 loop: CASSEGGSSAVNTEAFF. DNA for the CDR3: TGTGCCAGCAGTGAAGGGGGCTCAAGCGCGGTGAACACTGAAGCTTTCTTT.

This clone has just one count. The chain couples TRBV10-3 to TRBJ2-3; TRBD2 aligns across 10 bases. Germline V gene data show CDR1 as ENHRY and CDR2 as SYGVKD. J gave up 4 bases and V 3 bases, and 7 bases lay outside the gene matches. The CDR3 contains 16 residues. CDR3: CAISEQTSGSADTQYF. In DNA form, the CDR3 reads TGTGCCATCAGTGAACAGACTAGCGGGTCTGCAGATACGCAGTATTTT.

The rearrangement uses TRBV4-2 and TRBJ2-1; 9 bases map to TRBD2. The J segment lost 4 bases and the V segment lost 5 bases, leaving 6 bases of the junction unmatched. In germline, CDR1 is LGHNA, CDR2 YNFKEQ. This CDR3 is 15 amino acids long. CDR3 nucleotides: TGTGCCAGCAGCGCTTTAGCGGGGGATTACAATGAGCAGTTCTTC. Translated: CASSALAGDYNEQFF.